This TCR beta chain was recorded in a study of CD8+ T cells in alopecia areata (dated by TCRdb to the late 2010s). At the level of the whole study: Skin from C3H/HeJ donors aged about 6-13 months with spontaneous alopecia was grafted onto female C3H/HeJ recipients aged about 7-10 weeks. High-throughput TCRbeta sequencing was used to examine T cell clonal expansion in alopecia areata in both the C3H/HeJ mouse model and human patients. In humans, TCRbeta sequencing was performed on scalp tissue and on sorted CD4+ and CD8+ peripheral blood T cells from healthy controls and from patients with patchy or totalis/universalis alopecia areata. Scalp clonality was compared among normal scalp (n=4), patchy alopecia areata scalp (n=8), and alopecia totalis/universalis scalp (n=8). RNA came from the PAXgene miRNA kit for fixed scalp, the miRNeasy kit for PBMCs, and the RNeasy kit for mouse skin. TCRbeta CDR3 regions were amplified by immunoSEQ multiplex PCR using 35 Vbeta forward and 13 Jbeta reverse primers.

Taken from the germline V gene, the CDR1 and CDR2 loops are SGHDT and FRDEAV. The CDR3 has 14 amino acids, counting the end cysteine and phenylalanine. Part of the CDR3 DNA is given, 30 bases translated from base 1. The table lists this clone with many counts. Its antigen is not yet known. Gene names and germline sequences here are the mouse ones. The CDR3 end falls 4 residues outside the read, so it is completed with the germline J gene. Libraries were made using the immunoSEQ multiplex PCR assay. For TCR sequencing, RNA was extracted from every sample and reverse transcribed into cDNA to serve as template. SuperScript III was used to make first-strand cDNA, primed with a 2:1 mix of oligo-dT and random hexamers. A synthetic immune receptor repertoire was used to assess amplification bias, and residual bias was removed computationally. Sequencing of the libraries was done on Illumina HiSeq using 60 bp reads that spanned the CDR3 and were read from J toward V. The study's processing was this. Raw reads were preprocessed for error removal, and CDR3 was defined according to IMGT conventions as running from the conserved cysteine to phenylalanine. Clonality was computed by normalizing Shannon entropy by log2 of the number of productive unique TCRs and subtracting the result from 1. Whether scalp clones were CD4 or CD8 was inferred by matching scalp TCRbeta sequences against CD4 and CD8 repertoires sorted from blood. What TCRdb holds here is the immuneACCESS table cut down to in-frame rearrangements. Part of the clones is not present; checked against another copy, under half of the missing clones reflect an unresolved V gene, and the others are unexplained. From that table come the V and J calls and clone size; the DNA was used to work out D and trimming. The table shows fewer than 2,000 clones here, with no singletons. The top ten clones comprise roughly 28% of the sample.

Study-level results and caveats: Higher clonality and more expanded CD8+ clones were observed in lesional scalp than in normal scalp, particularly in alopecia totalis/universalis, a finding suggestive of antigenic drive. Unlike mouse skin, where gammadelta T cells dominate, normal human skin contains resident alphabeta T cells that get sequenced too, which complicates analysis of the scalp TCR repertoire. Shared TCR sequences between patients were less evident than in mice, which may be partly attributable to HLA diversity in the patient population.

In the paper's terms, the time point label means: mouse skin 6 weeks after grafting, around onset of hair loss. To track clonal expansion, skin biopsies were taken from mouse graft recipients at the time of grafting and again 3 and 6 weeks after grafting. This TCR derives from a C3H/HeJ mouse with alopecia areata. In terms of MHC, this strain is H2-k. The chain is made from TRBV14 and TRBJ2-7, with 9 middle bases fitting TRBD2. The sequences come from skin, collected at week 6. CDR3 loop: CASRPGTGRYEQYF. The sequenced part of the CDR3 DNA is TGTGCCAGCAGACCCGGGACTGGGAGATAT.